This is a list of T cell receptor beta chains from one sample in a study of beta chain features in type 1 diabetes. Clones were read by immunoSEQ multiplex PCR, and TCRdb kept only the in-frame ones, dropping some. The sample carries around 450,000 clones, around 10% recorded once. Material for sequencing was naive CD4+ T cells from blood. The receptors here all came from a woman between 18 and 29 years old in good health. Each CDR3 is given with its conserved first and last residue. A D gene is named only where the DNA matches it firmly. For some rows the clone size is stated as once, few or many, or as a class when expanded; others skip it.

D gene,J gene,clone size,V gene,CDR3 length,CDR3 protein,CDR3 DNA
.,TRBJ2-5,many,TRBV29-1,10,CSVARETQYF,TGCAGCGTTGCTCGTGAGACCCAGTACTTC
.,TRBJ2-1,few,TRBV15,16,CATSSDSGVSYNEQFF,TGTGCCACCAGCAGCGACTCGGGAGTCTCCTACAATGAGCAGTTCTTC
TRBD1,TRBJ2-3,.,TRBV5-1,15,CASSLWGQGTDTQYF,TGCGCCAGCAGCTTGTGGGGACAGGGAACAGATACGCAGTATTTT
.,TRBJ2-3,.,TRBV4-2,15,CASSQEWDSTDTQYF,TGTGCCAGCAGCCAAGAGTGGGACTCCACAGATACGCAGTATTTT
.,TRBJ1-2,.,TRBV7-9,12,CASSLELGGYTF,TGTGCCAGCAGCTTAGAATTAGGAGGCTACACCTTC
.,TRBJ1-2,.,TRBV7-3,13,CASSLIQGSGYTF,TGTGCCAGCAGCTTAATCCAGGGGTCAGGCTACACCTTC
.,TRBJ1-1,few,TRBV7-9,14,CASSLKSGSAEAFF,TGTGCCAGCAGCTTAAAGTCCGGGTCAGCTGAAGCTTTCTTT
.,TRBJ2-5,few,TRBV10-3,11,CAICQKETQYF,TGTGCCATCTGTCAGAAAGAGACCCAGTACTTC
.,TRBJ2-1,few,TRBV5-1,14,CASSFQWAKDEQFF,TGCGCCAGCAGCTTCCAATGGGCGAAGGATGAGCAGTTCTTC
.,TRBJ2-7,.,TRBV12-5,15,CASGFLFDGPIEQYF,TGTGCTAGTGGTTTCCTTTTCGACGGGCCTATCGAGCAGTACTTC
.,TRBJ2-5,few,TRBV7-2,15,CASNANYNQGETQYF,TGTGCCAGCAACGCGAACTATAATCAAGGAGAGACCCAGTACTTC
.,TRBJ2-1,few,TRBV18,14,CASSPQVAYNEQFF,TGTGCCAGCTCACCACAGGTAGCTTACAATGAGCAGTTCTTC
.,TRBJ2-5,few,TRBV4-3,14,CASSQDSGLRAQYF,TGCGCCAGCAGCCAAGATTCCGGGCTCCGAGCCCAGTACTTC
.,TRBJ2-5,few,TRBV27,12,CASGSRGETQYF,TGTGCCAGCGGGAGTCGCGGGGAGACCCAGTACTTC
.,TRBJ2-2,.,TRBV9,15,CASSARGANTGELFF,TGTGCCAGCAGTGCCAGGGGGGCAAACACCGGGGAGCTGTTTTTT
.,TRBJ2-5,.,TRBV15,13,CATSRSSQETQYF,TGTGCCACCAGCAGAAGCAGCCAAGAGACCCAGTACTTC
.,TRBJ1-2,few,TRBV14,15,CASSQDVSRYYGYTF,TGTGCCAGCAGCCAAGACGTTTCGCGGTACTATGGCTACACCTTC
TRBD1,TRBJ2-1,few,TRBV6-1,16,CASSDPGTGARNEQFF,TGTGCCAGCAGTGACCCCGGGACAGGGGCTCGCAATGAGCAGTTCTTC
.,TRBJ2-3,few,TRBV29-1,13,CSVEGGNTDTQYF,TGCAGCGTTGAGGGGGGCAACACAGATACGCAGTATTTT
.,TRBJ2-2,.,TRBV11-2,16,CASSQGRSANTGELFF,TGTGCCAGCAGCCAGGGACGTAGCGCGAACACCGGGGAGCTGTTTTTT
.,TRBJ1-1,few,TRBV7-3,14,CASSLGTLNTEAFF,TGTGCCAGCAGCCTCGGGACACTGAACACTGAAGCTTTCTTT
.,TRBJ2-3,.,TRBV29-1,14,CSVDLRLSTDTQYF,TGCAGCGTTGATTTAAGGCTTAGCACAGATACGCAGTATTTT
.,TRBJ1-2,.,TRBV14,15,CASSQGGSSYYGYTF,TGTGCCAGCAGCCAAGGTGGCAGCTCCTACTATGGCTACACCTTC
.,TRBJ1-5,.,TRBV20-1,11,CSASPGQPQHF,TGCAGTGCTAGCCCAGGGCAGCCCCAGCATTTT
.,TRBJ2-3,few,TRBV5-6,16,CASSPPWPGSTDTQYF,TGTGCCAGCAGCCCCCCCTGGCCAGGGAGCACAGATACGCAGTATTTT
.,TRBJ2-1,.,TRBV30,14,CAWSGNSWGNEQFF,TGTGCCTGGAGTGGGAATAGCTGGGGCAATGAGCAGTTCTTC
.,TRBJ2-5,few,TRBV27,12,CASSLTGLDQYF,TGTGCCAGCAGTTTAACAGGGCTGGACCAGTACTTC
TRBD1,TRBJ1-2,.,TRBV4-2,15,CASSQAGTGGDGYTF,TGTGCCAGCAGCCAAGCCGGGACAGGGGGCGATGGCTACACCTTC
.,TRBJ2-5,few,TRBV18,14,CASSANGQKETQYF,TGTGCCAGCTCAGCAAATGGACAGAAAGAGACCCAGTACTTC
.,TRBJ1-4,few,TRBV28,13,CAINPGVNEKLFF,TGTGCCATCAACCCAGGGGTTAATGAAAAACTGTTTTTT
TRBD2,TRBJ2-1,.,TRBV7-3,14,CASRPGGTYNEQFF,TGTGCCAGCAGGCCCGGGGGGACCTACAATGAGCAGTTCTTC
.,TRBJ2-6,few,TRBV29-1,14,CSARLGSGANVLTF,TGCAGCGCACGGCTGGGGTCTGGGGCCAACGTCCTGACTTTC